The 5 T cell receptor beta chains reported below all come from one sample, sequenced in a study of blood T cell repertoires in COVID-19. The data were produced by immunoSEQ multiplex PCR, yet TCRdb's version contains in-frame clones alone and is incomplete. Of 29,000 or so clones in the sample, roughly 80% were seen once. Sequences were obtained from peripheral blood. Receptors were obtained from a man older than 75 with active COVID-19.

The rearrangement joins TRBV10-1 to TRBJ1-1; D unclear. Trimming cost V 1 base and J 9 bases, with 12 bases left between them. CDR1 and CDR2 (germline): WNHNN, SYGVQD (reference sequence). The CDR3 contains 13 residues. The CDR3 bases are TGCGCCAGCAGTGAGTTCGGACGGGATCAAGCTTTCTTT. This sequence encodes CASSEFGRDQAFF.

V gene TRBV19 combines with J gene TRBJ1-5, with D perhaps matching TRBD1 (5 bases). V was clipped by 5 bases and J by 4 bases, with 15 bases between them. The CDR3 runs 15 residues. Germline CDR1 reads LNHDA; CDR2 reads SQIVND (reference sequence). The CDR3 bases are TGTGCCAGTAGTTCCCCCGCCAGGGCGAATCAGCCCCAGCATTTT. Translated: CASSSPARANQPQHF.

The chain couples TRBV3-1 (or the pseudogene TRBV3-2) to TRBJ2-1; 7 bases are shared with TRBD1. Germline CDR1 LGHDT, CDR2 YNNKEL (reference sequence). This CDR3 is 14 amino acids long. The ends lost 7 bases at V and 7 bases at J; junction bases unmatched: 10. Written as DNA, the CDR3 is TGTGCCAGCACCCCGGACAGGAGTAATAATGAGCAGTTCTTC. It is translated as CASTPDRSNNEQFF.

The V and J genes are TRBV5-1 and TRBJ1-1; no firm D call. Germline V gene lookup returns CDR1 SGHRS and CDR2 YFSETQ. There are 12 residues in the CDR3. Trimming cost V 1 base and J 1 base, with 2 bases left between them. CDR3 amino acids: CASSLQNTEAFF. The CDR3 DNA reads as TGCGCCAGCAGCTTGCAGAACACTGAAGCTTTCTTT.

This rearrangement joins TRBV19 to TRBJ2-1; D gene unclear. The CDR3 loop spans 15 amino acids. Germline V CDR1 and CDR2: LNHDA, SQIVND (reference sequence). V dropped 6 bases and J dropped 0 bases, with 12 bases sitting between them. CDR3 residues: CASSSSWSSYNEQFF. CDR3 nucleotides: TGTGCCAGTAGCTCAAGCTGGAGCTCCTACAATGAGCAGTTCTTC.